These T cell receptor beta chains were read from a single sample in a study of cytomegalovirus exposure and HLA in healthy donors. The repertoire was sequenced with immunoSEQ multiplex PCR; TCRdb's copy has only in-frame clones and lacks some. This table has approximately 220,000 clones, roughly 82% appearing once. Sequenced input: PBMCs. Every receptor here comes from a man in his forties in good health and CMV-seropositive. The CDR3 runs from the conserved cysteine through the conserved F or W. Fields, in order: J gene, V gene, D gene, clone size, CDR3 protein, CDR3 DNA. D genes are given only for firm matches. Some rows have no size entry. The others give once, few or many, or a class for an expanded clone.

TRBJ2-7 TRBV15 . . CATSRVRGLYEQYF TGTGCCACCAGCAGAGTAAGGGGCCTGTACGAGCAGTACTTC
TRBJ1-5 TRBV4-2 . few CASSQETGLSPQHF TGTGCCAGCAGCCAAGAGACAGGCCTTTCGCCCCAGCATTTT
TRBJ1-2 TRBV5-4 TRBD1 . CASRDDRGDGYTF TGTGCCAGCAGGGATGACAGGGGAGATGGCTACACCTTC
TRBJ2-7 TRBV29-1 TRBD2 . CSAGLASYEQYF TGCAGCGCGGGACTAGCGAGCTACGAGCAGTACTTC
TRBJ1-2 TRBV7-9 TRBD1 few CASSPRTGYHYGYTF TGTGCCAGCAGCCCTCGGACAGGATACCACTATGGCTACACCTTC
TRBJ2-3 TRBV4-2 . . CASSQDVDTQYF TGTGCCAGCAGCCAAGACGTGGATACGCAGTATTTT
TRBJ1-2 TRBV9 . . CASSVSGGGYTF TGTGCCAGCAGCGTGTCCGGGGGAGGCTACACCTTC
TRBJ1-3 TRBV11-3 TRBD1 . CASSPRDSLISSGNTIYF TGTGCCAGCAGCCCCCGGGACAGCCTAATTAGCTCTGGAAACACCATATATTTT
TRBJ2-1 TRBV7-6 TRBD2 . CASSLGRESLHEQFF TGTGCCAGCAGCTTAGGGCGGGAGAGTCTCCATGAGCAGTTCTTC
TRBJ2-2 TRBV27 TRBD2 . CASSLISAGAVGELFF TGTGCCAGCAGTTTGATTTCAGCGGGAGCGGTCGGGGAGCTGTTTTTT
TRBJ2-1 TRBV20-1 . once CSANRAYEQFF TGCAGTGCGAACAGGGCCTATGAGCAGTTCTTC
TRBJ1-4 TRBV11-2 . . CASSLEGRKLFF TGTGCCAGCAGCCTAGAGGGGCGGAAACTGTTTTTT
TRBJ2-7 TRBV25-1 . once CASSPESSYEQYF TGTGCCAGCAGTCCGGAGAGCTCCTACGAGCAGTACTTC
TRBJ2-5 TRBV2 TRBD1 few CASRDDRGRNQETQYF TGTGCCAGCAGGGACGACAGGGGGCGGAACCAAGAGACCCAGTACTTC
TRBJ1-2 TRBV15 . . CATSTSQGYNYGYTF TGTGCCACCAGCACAAGCCAGGGTTATAACTATGGCTACACCTTC
TRBJ1-3 TRBV6-1 . . CASSEQGSAYTIYF TGTGCCAGCAGTGAACAGGGGAGCGCGTACACCATATATTTT
TRBJ2-1 TRBV27 . many CASSLLERPEQFF TGTGCCAGCAGTTTACTTGAGCGGCCTGAGCAGTTCTTC
TRBJ1-1 TRBV30 TRBD1 few CAYSQGGTEAFF TGTGCCTACTCACAGGGGGGGACTGAAGCTTTCTTT
TRBJ2-1 TRBV13 TRBD2 . CASSPSGRVDNEQFF TGTGCCAGCAGCCCTAGCGGGAGAGTCGACAATGAGCAGTTCTTC
TRBJ2-1 TRBV6-5 TRBD2 once CASSYWSSGIHNEQFF TGTGCCAGCAGTTACTGGTCTAGCGGGATCCACAATGAGCAGTTCTTC
TRBJ2-2 TRBV2 TRBD2 . CASRGLAGGSTGELFF TGTGCCAGCAGAGGACTAGCGGGAGGGTCTACCGGGGAGCTGTTTTTT
TRBJ2-6 TRBV29-1 TRBD1 . CSVRQGSSGANVLTF TGCAGCGTTAGACAGGGTAGCTCTGGGGCCAACGTCCTGACTTTC
TRBJ2-1 TRBV7-3 TRBD2 . CASSPGTSGRYNEQFF TGTGCCAGCAGCCCCGGGACTAGCGGGAGGTACAATGAGCAGTTCTTC
TRBJ2-3 TRBV19 TRBD2 . CASRKGQGLADTQYF TGTGCCAGTAGAAAAGGGCAGGGACTAGCAGATACGCAGTATTTT
TRBJ2-7 TRBV6-6 TRBD2 . CASSLAGVREQYF TGTGCCAGCAGTCTAGCGGGAGTTCGCGAGCAGTACTTC